The 32 T cell receptor beta chains below come from one sample, sequenced in a study of CD8 T cells in ankylosing spondylitis. TCRdb re-derived calls from the 5' RACE reads in MiXCR, one entry per CDR3 protein. In the table there are about 800,000 distinct CDR3 sequences, approximately 10% of which are singletons. Overall study findings and caveats: A TCR beta motif made of about 8 highly homologous variants seemed typical of ankylosing spondylitis blood.

Antigens of these TCRs are unknown. The sequenced sample consisted of blood, either unsorted or a sorted T cell fraction (not recorded which). All receptors derive from a male donor with ankylosing spondylitis.

This clonotype showed up many times. The V and J genes are TRBV10-3 and TRBJ2-1, with a weak D call TRBD1 (5 bases). The CDR3 runs 12 residues. Trimming removed 6 bases from V and 7 bases from J, with 10 bases in between. CDR1 ENHRY and CDR2 SYGVKD come from the germline V gene. The chain's CDR3 is CAIRARDNEQFF. The CDR3 DNA reads as TGTGCCATCAGGGCCAGGGATAATGAGCAGTTCTTC.

The chain employs TRBV6-6 and TRBJ2-1; no reliable D call. The V end was cut by 6 bases, the J end by 8 bases, with 14 bases between. The CDR3 length is 13 residues. Germline V lookup: CDR1 MNHNY, CDR2 SVGAGI (reference sequence). The CDR3 region has the DNA TGTGCCAGCAGACCCAGGATCGTAGATGAGCAGTTCTTC. Translated: CASRPRIVDEQFF.

The rearrangement joins TRBV20-1 to TRBJ1-2; weak D call: TRBD1 (5 bases). Germline assignment: CDR1 DFQATT and CDR2 SNEGSKA (reference sequence). V lost 3 bases and J lost 3, with 11 bases in between. The CDR3 length is 13 residues. For the CDR3, the DNA is TGCAGTGCTAGCCCCCGGGGGGACTATGGCTACACCTTC. It is translated as CSASPRGDYGYTF.

This clonotype has more than one count but fewer than ten. The chain carries TRBV30 and TRBJ1-1; no reliable D call. CDR3 size: 10 residues. The V gene's germline CDR1 is GTSNPN and CDR2 SVGIG (reference sequence). The V end was cut by 5 bases, the J end by 6 bases, with 7 bases between. CDR3 in amino acids: CAWGWAEAFF. In DNA form, the CDR3 reads TGTGCCTGGGGTTGGGCTGAAGCTTTCTTT.

V is TRBV11-2 and J is TRBJ2-7; 7 bases match TRBD2. From germline, CDR1 is SGHAT and CDR2 FQNNGV. Trimming removed 7 bases from V and 3 bases from J; junction bases left unmatched: 9. This CDR3 has 14 amino acids. The chain's CDR3 is CASTILAAHYEQYF. CDR3 sequence (DNA): TGTGCCAGCACAATTCTAGCGGCCCACTACGAGCAGTACTTC.

Only a few counts were recorded for this clonotype. The gene calls are TRBV20-1 and TRBJ1-1, with D perhaps TRBD1 (6 bases). V dropped 0 bases and J dropped 2 bases, with 13 bases sitting between them. This CDR3 region has 15 residues. Germline CDR1 is DFQATT and CDR2 is SNEGSKA (reference sequence). The CDR3 nucleotides are TGCAGTGCTAGAGACCCTATACAGGGTAACACTGAAGCTTTCTTT. Translation: CSARDPIQGNTEAFF.

The chain is built from TRBV5-5 and TRBJ2-7; D call uncertain. Per the germline V gene, CDR1 is SGHKS and CDR2 is YYEKEE (reference sequence). The germline V and J ends were trimmed by 4 bases and 2 bases, with 19 bases remaining between them. CDR3 length: 16 residues. CDR3 sequence (DNA): TGTGCCAGCAGCCCCGCCTGGCAGTTAAATCCCTACGAGCAGTACTTC. Protein: CASSPAWQLNPYEQYF.

V usage is TRBV12-3 or TRBV12-4 and J usage is TRBJ2-3; D unresolved. V lost 1 base and J lost 5, with 7 bases in between. CDR3 length equals 13 residues. The CDR3 nucleotides are TGTGCCAGCAGTTTAGTCGGTAGAGATACGCAGTATTTT. This gives the protein CASSLVGRDTQYF.

The chain couples TRBV20-1 to TRBJ2-5, with TRBD2 matching 10 bases. The CDR3 extends over 15 amino acids. J lost 5 bases, V lost 1 base, and 7 bases had no gene match. The germline V gene has CDR1 DFQATT and CDR2 SNEGSKA (reference sequence). As DNA, the CDR3 is TGCAGTGCTAGAGTCCCAGCGGGGGGGCTTGAGACCCAGTACTTC. Protein: CSARVPAGGLETQYF.

The rearrangement uses TRBV24-1 and TRBJ2-3; D remains unclear. CDR1 and CDR2 from the germline V gene are KGHDR and SFDVKD. CDR3 length: 13 amino acids. V lost 4 bases and J lost 6, with 10 bases in between. CDR3 bases: TGTGCCACCAGTGACCCTCAAGTGGATACGCAGTATTTT. Protein: CATSDPQVDTQYF.

This clonotype has a handful of counts. The rearrangement uses TRBV7-2 and TRBJ2-5; tentatively, D is TRBD1 (6 bases). Germline CDR1 SGHTA, CDR2 FQGNSA. Trimming left V 4 bases short and J 0 bases short, with 15 bases between. The CDR3 contains 16 residues. The CDR3 reads CASSSYRAKDQETQYF. The CDR3, as DNA: TGTGCCAGCAGCTCATACAGGGCAAAAGACCAAGAGACCCAGTACTTC.

This clonotype was seen more than once but under ten times. The chain couples TRBV5-1 to TRBJ2-3; 12 bases agree with TRBD2. J was trimmed by 4 bases and V by 5 bases; bases with no gene match: 8. This CDR3 contains 16 residues. The germline V gene encodes CDR1 SGHRS and CDR2 YFSETQ. This CDR3 reads CASRQGLAGTPDTQYF. In DNA, the CDR3 is TGCGCCAGCAGACAAGGACTAGCGGGGACACCAGATACGCAGTATTTT.

Ten or more counts support this clonotype. This chain links TRBV7-2 with TRBJ2-7; D may correspond to TRBD1 or TRBD2 (5 bases each). This CDR3 is 15 amino acids long. Germline V gene data show CDR1 as SGHTA and CDR2 as FQGNSA. Trimming cost V 1 base and J 2 bases, with 12 bases left between them. CDR3 sequence: CASSLDGTVTYEQYF. The CDR3 DNA reads TGTGCCAGCAGCTTAGATGGGACGGTAACCTACGAGCAGTACTTC.

This clonotype was counted many times. The rearrangement uses TRBV5-6 and TRBJ1-1; no definite D call. CDR3 length: 12 residues. V shed 7 bases and J shed 0 bases, with 7 bases lying between them. The V gene's germline CDR1 is SGHDT and CDR2 YYEEEE. The CDR3 DNA reads as TGTGCCAGCCTCGGGTTGAACACTGAAGCTTTCTTT. It codes for CASLGLNTEAFF.

This clonotype was found a few times. V is TRBV7-2 and J is TRBJ1-1; D perhaps matches TRBD1 (6 bases). Trimming pared 0 bases from V and 4 bases from J, leaving 9 bases between. CDR1 is SGHTA, CDR2 FQGNSA, per germline. This CDR3 comprises 14 residues. For the CDR3, the DNA is TGTGCCAGCAGCTTAGCCAGGGGACCCACTGAAGCTTTCTTT. It codes for CASSLARGPTEAFF.

This chain connects TRBV6-1 to TRBJ1-5; a possible D gene is TRBD1 (5 bases). The ends were cut back, 6 bases at V and 5 bases at J, with 14 bases in the middle. This CDR3 has 14 residues. CDR1 and CDR2 from the germline V gene are MNHNS and SASEGT. The CDR3, as DNA: TGTGCCAGCAGAGGCGGGACGGAGTATCAGCCCCAGCATTTT. Translated: CASRGGTEYQPQHF.

The V and J genes are TRBV20-1 and TRBJ1-1; D remains unclear. The germline V gene has CDR1 DFQATT and CDR2 SNEGSKA (reference sequence). With 2 bases removed from V and 5 bases from J, the gap between germline ends came to 9 bases. CDR3 length: 12 amino acids. The CDR3 bases are TGCAGTGCTAGACCTCAGCCAACTGAAGCTTTCTTT. It yields the protein CSARPQPTEAFF.

In this sample, this clonotype turned up a few times. The chain uses TRBV5-5 and TRBJ1-1; TRBD1 might be the D (5 bases). Trimming pared 3 bases from V and 5 bases from J, leaving 14 bases between. The CDR3 sequence is 14 residues long. Germline values: CDR1 SGHKS, CDR2 YYEKEE (reference sequence). The CDR3 DNA sequence: TGTGCCAGCAGCTCTGGTCTTGGGGGGACTGAAGCTTTCTTT. Amino acids: CASSSGLGGTEAFF.

This clonotype was counted ten times or more. This chain connects TRBV29-1 to TRBJ1-1, with D maybe TRBD1 (5 bases). V was clipped by 1 base and J by 0 bases, with 12 bases between them. Germline values: CDR1 SQVTM, CDR2 ANQGSEA. CDR3 size: 15 residues. CDR3 residues: CSVEGRGSMNTEAFF. CDR3 coding DNA: TGCAGCGTTGAAGGAAGGGGTAGCATGAACACTGAAGCTTTCTTT.

V is TRBV12-3 or TRBV12-4 and J is TRBJ2-5; 9 bases line up with TRBD1. The CDR3 extends over 15 amino acids. The ends lost 0 bases at V and 4 bases at J; junction bases unmatched: 3. The CDR3 reads CASSLAGQGTETQYF. CDR3 coding DNA: TGTGCCAGCAGTTTAGCGGGACAGGGTACAGAGACCCAGTACTTC.

This clonotype was seen more than once but under ten times. The rearrangement uses TRBV20-1 and TRBJ1-6, with 8 bases identical to TRBD1. This CDR3 region has 13 residues. Losses at the gene ends were 6 bases for V and 10 bases for J; bases not matched to a gene: 8. Looked up from germline, CDR1 is DFQATT and CDR2 is SNEGSKA (reference sequence). The CDR3 loop is CSARGQGTSPLHF. The CDR3 DNA follows: TGCAGTGCCAGGGGGCAGGGTACATCACCCCTCCACTTT.

This clonotype was counted a few times. This chain links TRBV2 with TRBJ2-2; D possibly corresponds to TRBD1 (5 bases). Germline V gives CDR1 SNHLY, CDR2 FYNNEI. Trimming left V 8 bases short and J 8 bases short, with 21 bases between. The CDR3 is 15 amino acids. The CDR3 region is CASAFGAVSAGELFF. The CDR3 region has the DNA TGTGCCAGCGCATTTGGGGCCGTCTCAGCGGGGGAGCTGTTTTTT.

The table lists this clonotype with many counts. The J gene is TRBJ2-3, the V gene TRBV29-1, with D possibly called TRBD1 or TRBD2 (5 bases each). CDR3 length: 13 amino acids. From germline, CDR1 is SQVTM and CDR2 ANQGSEA. The germline V and J ends were trimmed by 8 bases and 3 bases, with 15 bases remaining between them. The CDR3 DNA is TGCAGCCTCTGGGGGTGGGGGACAGATACGCAGTATTTT. Amino acids: CSLWGWGTDTQYF.

V gene TRBV20-1 combines with J gene TRBJ1-6; 7 positions match TRBD1. There are 15 residues in the CDR3. The ends lost 2 bases at V and 7 bases at J; junction bases unmatched: 8. Germline values: CDR1 DFQATT, CDR2 SNEGSKA (reference sequence). The CDR3 spells CSARRPGQRNSPLHF. As DNA, the CDR3 is TGCAGTGCTAGAAGACCGGGACAGAGGAATTCACCCCTCCACTTT.

Here the CDR3 reads CASSYGSGEPLHF. The CDR3 DNA reads as TGTGCCAGCAGTTACGGGTCGGGGGAACCCCTCCACTTT. J is TRBJ1-6 and V is TRBV6-5, with D perhaps TRBD1 (5 bases). CDR1 is MNHEY and CDR2 is SVGAGI in the germline V gene. Trimming cost V 2 bases and J 12 bases, with 11 bases left between them. The CDR3 consists of 13 residues.

This clonotype has a count of ten or more. The chain joins TRBV7-9 to TRBJ1-2; D gene uncertain. CDR1 is SEHNR and CDR2 is FQNEAQ in the germline V gene (reference sequence). V lost 5 bases, J lost 4 bases, and 14 bases lay in between. This CDR3 has 14 residues. DNA for the CDR3: TGTGCCAGCAGCGACCTGAGGCAGCTCTATGGCTACACCTTC. Encoded protein: CASSDLRQLYGYTF.

This clonotype was detected ten times or more. One junction end does not reproduce the germline sequence, and a read error may be involved. The V and J genes are TRBV4-3 and TRBJ2-1; the D gene is possibly TRBD2 (6 bases). The CDR3 is 13 residues long. In germline, CDR1 is LGHNA, CDR2 YSLEER. The CDR3: CASSPQTRDLRIF. The CDR3 nucleotides are TGCGCCAGCAGCCCTCAAACGCGGGACTTAAGGATCTTC.

The chain employs TRBV4-2 and TRBJ1-2; D perhaps matches TRBD1 (6 bases). This CDR3 spans 14 amino acids. Trimming left V 0 bases short and J 4 bases short, with 9 bases between. The V gene's germline CDR1 is LGHNA and CDR2 YNFKEQ. The CDR3 region is CASSQERDTYGYTF. CDR3 nucleotides: TGTGCCAGCAGCCAAGAGCGGGACACCTATGGCTACACCTTC.

The genes are TRBV20-1 and TRBJ1-4; 9 nucleotides agree with TRBD1. The CDR3 contains 13 residues. CDR1 and CDR2 (germline): DFQATT, SNEGSKA (reference sequence). J gave up 5 bases and V 6 bases, and 4 bases lay outside the gene matches. The CDR3 here is CSAEGQGNEKLFF. The CDR3 coding sequence is TGCAGTGCGGAGGGACAGGGCAATGAAAAACTGTTTTTT.

In this sample, this clonotype turned up a few times. The chain uses TRBV5-1 and TRBJ1-1; D gene uncertain. V lost 4 bases and J lost 8, with 18 bases in between. CDR3 size: 14 residues. Germline V lookup: CDR1 SGHRS, CDR2 YFSETQ. The CDR3 reads CASSLDQLFGEAFF. As DNA, the CDR3 is TGCGCCAGCAGCCTCGACCAATTGTTTGGGGAAGCTTTCTTT. Drawing the rest from reference TRBV5-1 and TRBJ1-1, the complete variable domain is KAGVTQTPRYLIKTRGQQVTLSCSPISGHRSVSWYQQTPGQGLQFLFEYFSETQRNKGNFPGRFSGRQFSNSRSEMNVSTLELGDSALYLCASSLDQLFGEAFFGQGTRLTVV.

There are many counts of this clonotype. V and J are TRBV29-1 and TRBJ2-1; the match to TRBD1 covers 7 bases. Unmatched junction bases numbered 9, after V lost 3 bases and J lost 4 bases. CDR1 and CDR2 (germline): SQVTM, ANQGSEA. The CDR3 consists of 15 residues. The CDR3 coding sequence is TGCAGCGTTGATCAAGGCAGGGGGTCTTACAATGAGCAGTTCTTC. This codes for CSVDQGRGSYNEQFF.

This clonotype was counted at least ten times. The V gene is TRBV27, the J gene TRBJ1-6, with TRBD1 matching 9 bases. The J segment lost 10 bases and the V segment lost 5 bases, leaving 6 bases of the junction unmatched. Per the germline V gene, CDR1 is MNHEY and CDR2 is SMNVEV (reference sequence). The CDR3 spans 14 residues. CDR3 DNA: TGTGCCAGCAGTGGTGGACAGGGGAGGTCACCCCTCCACTTT. It translates to CASSGGQGRSPLHF.